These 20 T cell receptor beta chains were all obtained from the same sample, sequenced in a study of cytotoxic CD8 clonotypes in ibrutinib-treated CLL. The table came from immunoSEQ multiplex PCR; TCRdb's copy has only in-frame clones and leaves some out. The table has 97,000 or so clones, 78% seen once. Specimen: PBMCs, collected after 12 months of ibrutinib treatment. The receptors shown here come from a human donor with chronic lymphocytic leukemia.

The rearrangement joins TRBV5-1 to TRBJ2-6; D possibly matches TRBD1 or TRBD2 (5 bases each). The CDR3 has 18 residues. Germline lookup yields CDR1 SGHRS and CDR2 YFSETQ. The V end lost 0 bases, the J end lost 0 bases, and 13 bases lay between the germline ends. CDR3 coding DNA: TGCGCCAGCAGCTTGGACGCTCCAGGGAGCTCTGGGGCCAACGTCCTGACTTTC. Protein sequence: CASSLDAPGSSGANVLTF.

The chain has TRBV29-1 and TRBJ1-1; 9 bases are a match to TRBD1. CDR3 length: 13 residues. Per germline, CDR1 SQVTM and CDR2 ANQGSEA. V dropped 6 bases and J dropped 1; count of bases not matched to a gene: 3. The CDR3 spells CSVPGQGNTEAFF. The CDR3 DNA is TGCAGCGTCCCGGGACAGGGGAACACTGAAGCTTTCTTT.

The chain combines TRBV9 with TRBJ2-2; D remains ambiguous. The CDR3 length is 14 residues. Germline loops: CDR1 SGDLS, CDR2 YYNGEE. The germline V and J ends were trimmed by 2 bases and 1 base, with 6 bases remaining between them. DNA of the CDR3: TGTGCCAGCAGCGTGGCTCGGAACACCGGGGAGCTGTTTTTT. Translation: CASSVARNTGELFF. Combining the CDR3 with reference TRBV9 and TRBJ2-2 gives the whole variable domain DSGVTQTPKHLITATGQRVTLRCSPRSGDLSVYWYQQSLDQGLQFLIQYYNGEERAKGNILERFSAQQFPDLHSELNLSSLELGDSALYFCASSVARNTGELFFGEGSRLTVL.

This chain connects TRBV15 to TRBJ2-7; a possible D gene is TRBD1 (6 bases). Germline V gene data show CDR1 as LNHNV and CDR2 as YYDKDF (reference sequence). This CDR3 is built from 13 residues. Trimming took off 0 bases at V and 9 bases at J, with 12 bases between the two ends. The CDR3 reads CATSRDRQTGQYF. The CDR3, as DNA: TGTGCCACCAGCAGAGATCGCCAGACAGGGCAGTACTTC.

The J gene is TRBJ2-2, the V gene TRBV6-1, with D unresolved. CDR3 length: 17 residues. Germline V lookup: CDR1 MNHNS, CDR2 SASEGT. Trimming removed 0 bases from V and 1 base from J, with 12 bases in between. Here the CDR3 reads CASSEARSIRNTGELFF. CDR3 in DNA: TGTGCCAGCAGTGAAGCGAGGAGTATTCGGAACACCGGGGAGCTGTTTTTT.

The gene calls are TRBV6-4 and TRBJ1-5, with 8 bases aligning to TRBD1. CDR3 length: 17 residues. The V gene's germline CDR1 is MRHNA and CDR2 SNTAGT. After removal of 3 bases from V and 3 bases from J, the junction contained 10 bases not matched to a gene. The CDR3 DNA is TGTGCCAGCAGTGAAATCCCAGCGACAGGGGTCAATCAGCCCCAGCATTTT. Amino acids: CASSEIPATGVNQPQHF.

The CDR3 reads CASSQEIRYEQYF. The CDR3 DNA follows: TGCGCCAGCAGCCAAGAAATCCGCTACGAGCAGTACTTC. The chain links TRBV4-3 to TRBJ2-7; D unclear. The CDR3 has 13 amino acids. From germline, CDR1 is LGHNA and CDR2 YSLEER. The V gene lost 0 bases and the J gene lost 3 bases, with 6 bases spanning the gap.

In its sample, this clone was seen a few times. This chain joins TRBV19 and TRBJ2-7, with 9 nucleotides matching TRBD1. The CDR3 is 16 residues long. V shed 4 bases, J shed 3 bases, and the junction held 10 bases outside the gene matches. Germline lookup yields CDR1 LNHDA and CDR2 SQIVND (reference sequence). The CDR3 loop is CASSRTGTGNHYEQYF. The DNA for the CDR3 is TGTGCCAGTAGTAGGACCGGGACAGGGAATCACTACGAGCAGTACTTC.

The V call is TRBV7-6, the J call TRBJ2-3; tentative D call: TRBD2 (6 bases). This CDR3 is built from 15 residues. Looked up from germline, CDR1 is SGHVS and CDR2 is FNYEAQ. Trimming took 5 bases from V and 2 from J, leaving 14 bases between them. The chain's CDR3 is CASSQMGGTTDTQYF. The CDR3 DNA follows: TGTGCCAGCAGCCAGATGGGGGGAACCACAGATACGCAGTATTTT.

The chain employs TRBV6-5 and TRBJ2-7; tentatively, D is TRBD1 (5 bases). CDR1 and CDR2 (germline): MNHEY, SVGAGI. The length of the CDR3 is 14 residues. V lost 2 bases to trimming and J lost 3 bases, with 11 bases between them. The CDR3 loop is CASSYRAQGYEQYF. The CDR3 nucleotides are TGTGCCAGCAGTTACCGGGCCCAGGGCTACGAGCAGTACTTC.

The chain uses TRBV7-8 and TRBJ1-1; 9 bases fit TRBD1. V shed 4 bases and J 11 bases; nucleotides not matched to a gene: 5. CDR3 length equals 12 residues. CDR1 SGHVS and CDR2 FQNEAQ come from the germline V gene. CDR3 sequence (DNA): TGTGCCAGCAGCTGGGACAGGGCCGGGGCTTTCTTT. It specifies CASSWDRAGAFF.

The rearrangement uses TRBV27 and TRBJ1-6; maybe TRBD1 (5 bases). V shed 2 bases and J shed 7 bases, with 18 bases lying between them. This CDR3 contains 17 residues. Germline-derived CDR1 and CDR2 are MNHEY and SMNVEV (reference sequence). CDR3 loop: CASSLEPPGFGNSPLHF. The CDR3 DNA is TGTGCCAGCAGTTTAGAGCCCCCAGGGTTCGGGAATTCACCCCTCCACTTT.

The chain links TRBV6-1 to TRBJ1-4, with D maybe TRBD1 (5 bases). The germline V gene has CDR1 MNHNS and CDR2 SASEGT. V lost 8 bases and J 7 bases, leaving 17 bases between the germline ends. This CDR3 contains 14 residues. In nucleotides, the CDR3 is TGTGCCAGCTCCAGGGCTCCTGGGGGTGAAAAACTGTTTTTT. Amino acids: CASSRAPGGEKLFF.

CDR3: CASSSQYEAFF. DNA for the CDR3: TGTGCCAGCAGCTCCCAGTATGAAGCTTTCTTT. The rearrangement joins TRBV7-2 to TRBJ1-1; D remains unclear. CDR1 is SGHTA and CDR2 is FQGNSA in the germline V gene. V lost 4 bases and J 7 bases, leaving 7 bases between the germline ends. The CDR3 has 11 amino acids.

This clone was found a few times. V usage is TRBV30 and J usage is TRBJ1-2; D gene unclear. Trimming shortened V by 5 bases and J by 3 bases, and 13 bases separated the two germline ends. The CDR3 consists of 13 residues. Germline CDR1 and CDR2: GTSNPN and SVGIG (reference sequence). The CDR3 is CAWQDVVDYGYTF. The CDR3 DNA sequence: TGTGCCTGGCAAGACGTCGTGGACTATGGCTACACCTTC.

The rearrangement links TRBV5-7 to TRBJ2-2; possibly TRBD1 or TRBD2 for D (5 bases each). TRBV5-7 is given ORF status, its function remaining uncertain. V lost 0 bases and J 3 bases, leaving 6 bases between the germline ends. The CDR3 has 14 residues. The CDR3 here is CASSLAGHTGELFF. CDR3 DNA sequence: TGTGCCAGCAGCTTGGCGGGGCACACCGGGGAGCTGTTTTTT.

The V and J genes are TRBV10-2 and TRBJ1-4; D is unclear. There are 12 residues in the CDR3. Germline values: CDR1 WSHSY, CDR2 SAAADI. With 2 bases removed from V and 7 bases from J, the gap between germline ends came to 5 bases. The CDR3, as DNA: TGCGCCAGCAGTGAGGGCAGTGAAAAACTGTTTTTT. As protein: CASSEGSEKLFF.

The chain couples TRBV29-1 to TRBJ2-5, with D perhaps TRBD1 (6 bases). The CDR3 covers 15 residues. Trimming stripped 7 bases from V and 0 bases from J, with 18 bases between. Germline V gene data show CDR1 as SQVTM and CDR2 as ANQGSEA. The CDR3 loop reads CSATRNRVHQETQYF. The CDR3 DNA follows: TGCAGCGCGACGAGAAACAGGGTGCACCAAGAGACCCAGTACTTC.

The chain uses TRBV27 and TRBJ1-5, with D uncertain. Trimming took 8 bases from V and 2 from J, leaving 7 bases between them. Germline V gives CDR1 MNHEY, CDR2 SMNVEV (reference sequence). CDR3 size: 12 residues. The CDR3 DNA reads TGTGCCAGCCCAGGTTGCAATCAGCCCCAGCATTTT. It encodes CASPGCNQPQHF.

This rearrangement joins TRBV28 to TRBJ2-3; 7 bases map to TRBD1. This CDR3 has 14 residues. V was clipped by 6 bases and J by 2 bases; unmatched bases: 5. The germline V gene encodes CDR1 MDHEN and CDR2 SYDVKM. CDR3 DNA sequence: TGTGCCAGCAGCCTCGGGACAGCCACAGATACGCAGTATTTT. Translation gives CASSLGTATDTQYF. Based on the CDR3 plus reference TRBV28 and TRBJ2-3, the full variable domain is DVKVTQSSRYLVKRTGEKVFLECVQDMDHENMFWYRQDPGLGLRLIYFSYDVKMKEKGDIPEGYSVSREKKERFSLILESASTNQTSMYLCASSLGTATDTQYFGPGTRLTVL.